The TCR beta chain described here comes from a study of blood T cell repertoires in COVID-19. Turning to the study itself: Sites in the United States, Italy and Spain provided acute and convalescent COVID-19 samples. In each case, the material was cDNA or gDNA derived from T cells, B-cell-depleted T cells, or PBMCs.

Sequenced by immunoSEQ multiplex PCR; TCRdb stores in-frame clones only, minus some. The sample includes approximately 170,000 clones, approximately 87% seen only once; the top ten take approximately 9.9%. Germline V gene data show CDR1 as MNHEY and CDR2 as SVGAGI. V gave up 6 bases and J gave up 7 bases, with 10 bases separating them. The CDR3 extends over 12 amino acids. This clone showed up just a few times. The receptor's source is a woman between 55 and 75 years old with COVID-19, enrolled during active disease. The chain couples TRBV6-5 to TRBJ2-1; D remains ambiguous. The sample comprised peripheral blood. Here the CDR3 reads CASSNLLNEQFF. Here the CDR3 DNA reads TGTGCCAGCAGCAACTTATTAAATGAGCAGTTCTTC.